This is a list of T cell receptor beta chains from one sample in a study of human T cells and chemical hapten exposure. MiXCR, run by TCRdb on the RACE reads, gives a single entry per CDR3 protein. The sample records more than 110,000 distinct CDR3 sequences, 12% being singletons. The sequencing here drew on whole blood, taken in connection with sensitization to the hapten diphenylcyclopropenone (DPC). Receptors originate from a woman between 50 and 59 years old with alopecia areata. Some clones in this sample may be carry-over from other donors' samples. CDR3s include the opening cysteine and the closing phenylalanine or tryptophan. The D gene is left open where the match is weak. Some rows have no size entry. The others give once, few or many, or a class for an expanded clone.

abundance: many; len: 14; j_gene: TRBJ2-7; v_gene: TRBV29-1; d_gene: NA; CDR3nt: TGCAGCGTTGAGAGGCGGGCCCGAGGGTACGAGCAGTACTTC; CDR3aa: CSVERRARGYEQYF
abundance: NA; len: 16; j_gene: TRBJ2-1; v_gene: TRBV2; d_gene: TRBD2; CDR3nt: TGTGCCAGCAGTGAACGGGGAGCGGGGGCCTTCAGGGAGCAGTTCTTC; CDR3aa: CASSERGAGAFREQFF
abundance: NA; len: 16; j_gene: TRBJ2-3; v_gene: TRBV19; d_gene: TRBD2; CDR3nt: TGTGCCAGTAGTTGGGCGGGAGGGGCAAGGGTAGATACGCAGTATTTT; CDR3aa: CASSWAGGARVDTQYF
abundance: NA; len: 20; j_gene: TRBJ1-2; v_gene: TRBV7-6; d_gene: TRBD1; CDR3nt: TGTGCCAGCAGCTTAGTTGGGAGCCGGGACAGGGAGAAGGGGGTGAAAGGCTACACCTTC; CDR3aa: CASSLVGSRDREKGVKGYTF
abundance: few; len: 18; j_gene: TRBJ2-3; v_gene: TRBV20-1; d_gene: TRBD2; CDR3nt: TGCAGTGTCCAATTATCGGGACTAGCGGGGAGAAGCACAGATACGCAGTATTTT; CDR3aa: CSVQLSGLAGRSTDTQYF
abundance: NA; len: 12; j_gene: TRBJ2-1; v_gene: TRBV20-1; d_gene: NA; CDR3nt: TGCAGTGCTAGAAAGACTAGCAATGAGCAGTTCTTC; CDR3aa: CSARKTSNEQFF
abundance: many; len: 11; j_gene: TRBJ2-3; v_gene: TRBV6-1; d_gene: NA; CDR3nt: TGTGCCAGCGGACGTACAGATACGCAGTATTTT; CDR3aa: CASGRTDTQYF
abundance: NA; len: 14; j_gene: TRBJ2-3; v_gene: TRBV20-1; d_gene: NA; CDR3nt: TGCAGTGCTGCGGCGTGGGGGAGCACAGATACGCAGTATTTT; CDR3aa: CSAAAWGSTDTQYF
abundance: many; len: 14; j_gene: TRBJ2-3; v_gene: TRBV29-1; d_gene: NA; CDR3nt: TGCAGCGTTGAAGAAGGGAGTTTTGGGGATACGCAGTATTTT; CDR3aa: CSVEEGSFGDTQYF
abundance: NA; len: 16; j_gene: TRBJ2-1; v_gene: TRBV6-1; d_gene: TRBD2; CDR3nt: TGTGCCAGCAGTGAAGAGCCTAGCGGAGTCTACAATGAGCAGTTCTTC; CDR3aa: CASSEEPSGVYNEQFF
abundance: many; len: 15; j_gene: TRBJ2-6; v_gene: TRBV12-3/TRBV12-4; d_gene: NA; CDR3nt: TGTGCCAGCAGTTTTAGGGGGACTGGGGCCAACGTCCTGACTTTC; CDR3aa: CASSFRGTGANVLTF
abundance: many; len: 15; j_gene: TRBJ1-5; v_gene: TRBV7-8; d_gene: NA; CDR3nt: TGTGCCAGCAGCTTAGACAGGGCGAGCAATCAGCCCCAGCATTTT; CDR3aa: CASSLDRASNQPQHF
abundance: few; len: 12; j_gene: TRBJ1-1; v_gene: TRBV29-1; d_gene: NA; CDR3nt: TGCAGCGTCGCCTCTGGCACGGATGAAGCTTTCTTT; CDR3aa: CSVASGTDEAFF
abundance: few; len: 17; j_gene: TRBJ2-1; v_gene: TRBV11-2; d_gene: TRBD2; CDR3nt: TGTGCCAGCAGCCTCCTGACTAGCGGGAGCTCCTACAATGAGCAGTTCTTC; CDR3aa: CASSLLTSGSSYNEQFF
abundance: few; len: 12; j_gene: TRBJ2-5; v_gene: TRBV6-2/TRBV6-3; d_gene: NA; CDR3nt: TGTGCCACAGGACGATCCCAAGAGACCCAGTACTTC; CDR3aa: CATGRSQETQYF
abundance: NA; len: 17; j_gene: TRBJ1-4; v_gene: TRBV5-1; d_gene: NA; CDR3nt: TGCGCCAGCGCACGAGACGGGTCCGGATCAACTAATGAAAAACTGTTTTTT; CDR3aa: CASARDGSGSTNEKLFF
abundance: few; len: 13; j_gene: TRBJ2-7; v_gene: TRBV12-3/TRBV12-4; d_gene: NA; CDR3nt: TGTGCCAGCAGTTTAGCCCCCTTCTACGAGCAGTACTTC; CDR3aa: CASSLAPFYEQYF
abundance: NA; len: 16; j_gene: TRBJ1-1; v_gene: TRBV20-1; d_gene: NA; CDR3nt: TGCAGTGCGTACCCCGCCGGGACTTTTATTTACACTGAAGCTTTCTTT; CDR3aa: CSAYPAGTFIYTEAFF
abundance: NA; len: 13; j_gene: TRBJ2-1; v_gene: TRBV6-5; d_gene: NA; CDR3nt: TGTGCCAGCTGGGCGGCCTCCTACAATGAGCAGTTCTTC; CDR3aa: CASWAASYNEQFF
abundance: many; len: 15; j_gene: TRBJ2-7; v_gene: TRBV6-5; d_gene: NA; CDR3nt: TGTGCCAGCAGCCCGGACAGCCAATTCTCCTACGAGCAGTACTTC; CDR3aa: CASSPDSQFSYEQYF
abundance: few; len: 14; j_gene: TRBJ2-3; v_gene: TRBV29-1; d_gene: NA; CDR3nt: TGCAGCGTCGCCAGAGAGGGGCCCACAGATACGCAGTATTTT; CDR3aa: CSVAREGPTDTQYF